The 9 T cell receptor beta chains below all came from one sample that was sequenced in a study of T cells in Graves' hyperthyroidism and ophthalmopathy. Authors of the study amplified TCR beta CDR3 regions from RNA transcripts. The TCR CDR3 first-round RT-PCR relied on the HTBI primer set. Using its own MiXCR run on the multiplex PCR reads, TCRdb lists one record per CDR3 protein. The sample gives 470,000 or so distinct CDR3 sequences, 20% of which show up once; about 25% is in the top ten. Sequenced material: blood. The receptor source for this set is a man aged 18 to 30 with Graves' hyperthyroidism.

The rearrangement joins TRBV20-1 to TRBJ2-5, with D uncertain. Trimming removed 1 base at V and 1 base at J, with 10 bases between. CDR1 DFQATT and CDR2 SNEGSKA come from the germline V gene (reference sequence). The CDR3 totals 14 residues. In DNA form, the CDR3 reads TGCAGTGCTAGAGTACCTGGTTTCCAAGAGACCCAGTACTTC. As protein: CSARVPGFQETQYF.

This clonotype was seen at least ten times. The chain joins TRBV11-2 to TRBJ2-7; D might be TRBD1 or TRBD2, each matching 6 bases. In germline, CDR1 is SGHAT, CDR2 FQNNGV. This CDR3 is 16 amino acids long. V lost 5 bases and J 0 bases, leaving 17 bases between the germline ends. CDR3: CASSPEGGLRSYEQYF. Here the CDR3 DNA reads TGTGCCAGCAGCCCCGAGGGGGGATTGCGCTCCTACGAGCAGTACTTC.

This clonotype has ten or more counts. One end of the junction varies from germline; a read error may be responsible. In DNA form, the CDR3 reads TGTGCCAGCAGTTACGGGGAGGCTTCCAACGGTGGAAACATTAAGTACTTC. Its protein product is CASSYGEASNGGNIKYF. The V gene is TRBV6-2 or TRBV6-3, the J gene TRBJ2-4; tentatively, D is TRBD2 (6 bases). The CDR3 runs to 17 residues. The germline gives CDR1 MNHEY, CDR2 SVGEGT.

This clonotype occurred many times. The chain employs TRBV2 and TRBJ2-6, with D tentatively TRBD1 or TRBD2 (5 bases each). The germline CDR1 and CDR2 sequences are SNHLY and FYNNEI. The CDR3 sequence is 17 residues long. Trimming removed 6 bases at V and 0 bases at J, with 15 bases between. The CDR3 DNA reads TGTGCCAGCAGCCTGGGACGACCTTCCTCTGGGGCCAACGTCCTGACTTTC. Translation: CASSLGRPSSGANVLTF.

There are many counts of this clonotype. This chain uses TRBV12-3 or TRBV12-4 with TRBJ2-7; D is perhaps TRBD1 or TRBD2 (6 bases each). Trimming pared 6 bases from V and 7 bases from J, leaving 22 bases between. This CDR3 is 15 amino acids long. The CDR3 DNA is TGTGCCAGCAGGCCCACAGGGCCCGGGGCGGGGGAGCAGTACTTC. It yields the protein CASRPTGPGAGEQYF.

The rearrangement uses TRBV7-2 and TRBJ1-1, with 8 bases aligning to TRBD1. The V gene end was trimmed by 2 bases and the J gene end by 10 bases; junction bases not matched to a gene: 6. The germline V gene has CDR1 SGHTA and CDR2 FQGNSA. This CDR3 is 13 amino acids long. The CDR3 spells CASSLKAGGGAFF. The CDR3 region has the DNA TGTGCCAGCAGCTTAAAGGCAGGGGGCGGAGCTTTCTTT.

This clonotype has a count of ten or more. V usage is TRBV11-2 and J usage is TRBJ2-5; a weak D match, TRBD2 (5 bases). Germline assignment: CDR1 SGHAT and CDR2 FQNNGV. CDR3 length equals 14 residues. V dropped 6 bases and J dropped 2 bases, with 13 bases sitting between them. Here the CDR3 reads CASSWEMGQETQYF. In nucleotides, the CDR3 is TGTGCCAGCAGTTGGGAGATGGGGCAAGAGACCCAGTACTTC.

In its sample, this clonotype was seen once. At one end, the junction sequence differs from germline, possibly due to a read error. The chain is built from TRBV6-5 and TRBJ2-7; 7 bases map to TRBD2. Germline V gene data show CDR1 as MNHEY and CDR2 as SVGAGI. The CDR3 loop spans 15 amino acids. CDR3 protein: CAGSSMTSSPYEQYF. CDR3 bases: TGTGCCGGCAGTTCCATGACTAGCTCCCCTTACGAGCAGTACTTC.

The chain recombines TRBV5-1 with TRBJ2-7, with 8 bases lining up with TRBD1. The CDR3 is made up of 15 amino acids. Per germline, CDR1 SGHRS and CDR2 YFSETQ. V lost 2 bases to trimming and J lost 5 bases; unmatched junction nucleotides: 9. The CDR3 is CASSFSTGVTNEQYF. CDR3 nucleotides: TGCGCCAGCAGCTTCTCGACAGGGGTGACGAACGAGCAGTACTTC.